This T cell receptor beta chain was found in a study of shared clonotypes between healthy human individuals. Study-wide results and limits: With a handful of donors compared, around 4.7% of naive CD4 clonotypes were shared.

Samples underwent the assay at deep level. Assay used: immunoSEQ multiplex PCR; TCRdb lists only in-frame clones, some missing. The sample records about 2 million clones, about 95% being singletons. CD45RO-negative, CCR7-positively selected cells formed the naive CD8 fraction, excluding terminally differentiated effector memory CD45RA+ cells. Points on this clone: What it binds is unknown.

V was shortened by 1 base and J by 4 bases, with 11 bases between the two germline ends. CDR1 is MNHNS and CDR2 is SASEGT in the germline V gene. The CDR3 sequence is 15 residues long. Sequenced: naive CD8+ T cells sorted from blood. The clonotype was recovered from a young man in good health. The chain joins TRBV6-1 to TRBJ2-4; D remains ambiguous. CDR3 coding DNA: TGTGCCAGCAGTGAAGTGGAATTCCTTAAAAACATTCAGTACTTC. Its protein product is CASSEVEFLKNIQYF.